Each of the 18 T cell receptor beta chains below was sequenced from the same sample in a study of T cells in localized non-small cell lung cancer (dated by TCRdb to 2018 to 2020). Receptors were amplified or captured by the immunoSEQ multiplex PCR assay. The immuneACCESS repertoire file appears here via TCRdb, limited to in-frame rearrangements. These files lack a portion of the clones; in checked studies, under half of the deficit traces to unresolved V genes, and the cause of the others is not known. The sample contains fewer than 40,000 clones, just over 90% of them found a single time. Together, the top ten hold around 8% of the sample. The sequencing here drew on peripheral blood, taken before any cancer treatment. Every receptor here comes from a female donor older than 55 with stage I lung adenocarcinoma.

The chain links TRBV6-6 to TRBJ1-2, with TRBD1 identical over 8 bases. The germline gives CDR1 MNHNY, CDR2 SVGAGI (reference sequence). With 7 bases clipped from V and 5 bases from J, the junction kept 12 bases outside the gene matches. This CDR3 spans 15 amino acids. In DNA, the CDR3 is TGTGCCAGCATCGGGCCAGGGGGCGCACGGTATGGCTACACCTTC. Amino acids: CASIGPGGARYGYTF.

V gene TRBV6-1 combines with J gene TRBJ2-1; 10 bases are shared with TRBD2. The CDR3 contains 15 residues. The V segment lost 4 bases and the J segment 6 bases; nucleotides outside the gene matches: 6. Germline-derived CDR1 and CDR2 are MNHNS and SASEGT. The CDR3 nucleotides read TGTGCCAGCAGTGGTGAAACTAGCGGGACCAATGAGCAGTTCTTC. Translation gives CASSGETSGTNEQFF.

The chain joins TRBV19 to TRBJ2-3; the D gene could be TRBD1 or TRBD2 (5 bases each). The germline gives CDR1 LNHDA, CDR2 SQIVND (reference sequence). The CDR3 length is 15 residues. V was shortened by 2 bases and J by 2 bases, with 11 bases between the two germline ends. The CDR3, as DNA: TGTGCCAGTAGTATAAGCAGGGAGACCACAGATACGCAGTATTTT. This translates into CASSISRETTDTQYF.

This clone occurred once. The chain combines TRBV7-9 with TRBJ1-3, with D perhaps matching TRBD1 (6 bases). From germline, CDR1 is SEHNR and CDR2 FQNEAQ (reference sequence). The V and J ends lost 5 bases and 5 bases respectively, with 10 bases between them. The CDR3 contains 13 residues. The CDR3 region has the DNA TGTGCCAGCAGCCCACAGGGACGAAACACCATATATTTT. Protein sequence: CASSPQGRNTIYF.

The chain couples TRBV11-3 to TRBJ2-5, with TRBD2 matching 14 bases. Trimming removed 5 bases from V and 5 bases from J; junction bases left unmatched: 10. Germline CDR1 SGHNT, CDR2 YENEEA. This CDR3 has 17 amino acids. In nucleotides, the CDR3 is TGTGCCAGCAGCCCCCGACTAGCGGGAGGGCCATGGGAGACCCAGTACTTC. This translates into CASSPRLAGGPWETQYF.

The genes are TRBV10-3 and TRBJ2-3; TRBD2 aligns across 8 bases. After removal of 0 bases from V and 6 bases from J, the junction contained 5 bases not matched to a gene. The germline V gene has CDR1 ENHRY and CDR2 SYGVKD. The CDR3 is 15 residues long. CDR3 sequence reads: CAISESPGGRDTQYF. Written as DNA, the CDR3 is TGTGCCATCAGTGAGTCTCCAGGCGGGAGGGATACGCAGTATTTT.

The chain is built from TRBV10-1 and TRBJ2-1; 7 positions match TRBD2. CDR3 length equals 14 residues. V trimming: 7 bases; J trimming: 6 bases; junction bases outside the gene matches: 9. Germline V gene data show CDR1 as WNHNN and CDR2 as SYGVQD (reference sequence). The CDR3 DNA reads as TGCGCCAGCATTGGCGGGAGTCAAGGCAATGAGCAGTTCTTC. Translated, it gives CASIGGSQGNEQFF.

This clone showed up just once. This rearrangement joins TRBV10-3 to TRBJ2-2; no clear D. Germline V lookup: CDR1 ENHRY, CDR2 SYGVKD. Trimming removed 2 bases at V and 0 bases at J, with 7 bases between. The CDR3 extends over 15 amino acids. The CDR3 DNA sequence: TGTGCCATCAGTGAGGGATTTACGAACACCGGGGAGCTGTTTTTT. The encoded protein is CAISEGFTNTGELFF.

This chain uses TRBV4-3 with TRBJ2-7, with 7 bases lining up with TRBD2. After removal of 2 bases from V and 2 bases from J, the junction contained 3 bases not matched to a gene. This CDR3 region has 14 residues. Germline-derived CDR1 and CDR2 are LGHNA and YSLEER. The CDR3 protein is CASSQLAEAYEQYV. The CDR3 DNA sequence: TGCGCCAGCAGCCAACTAGCGGAAGCCTACGAGCAGTACGTC.

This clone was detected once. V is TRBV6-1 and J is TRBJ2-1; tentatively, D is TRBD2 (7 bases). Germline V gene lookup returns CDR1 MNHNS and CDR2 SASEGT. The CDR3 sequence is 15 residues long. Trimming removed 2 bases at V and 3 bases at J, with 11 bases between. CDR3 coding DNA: TGTGCCAGCAGTGAAATAGGGGGGGGCTACAATGAGCAGTTCTTC. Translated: CASSEIGGGYNEQFF.

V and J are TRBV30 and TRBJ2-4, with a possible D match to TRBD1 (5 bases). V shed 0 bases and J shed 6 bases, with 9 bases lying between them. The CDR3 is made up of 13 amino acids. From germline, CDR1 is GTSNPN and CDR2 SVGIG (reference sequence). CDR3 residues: CAWSVQGANIQYF. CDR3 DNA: TGTGCCTGGAGTGTACAAGGGGCAAACATTCAGTACTTC.

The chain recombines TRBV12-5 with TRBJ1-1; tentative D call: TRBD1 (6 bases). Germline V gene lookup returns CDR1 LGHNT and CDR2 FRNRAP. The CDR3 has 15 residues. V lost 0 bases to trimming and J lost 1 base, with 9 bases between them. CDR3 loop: CASGLVRTANTEAFF. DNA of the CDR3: TGTGCTAGTGGTTTGGTACGGACAGCGAACACTGAAGCTTTCTTT.

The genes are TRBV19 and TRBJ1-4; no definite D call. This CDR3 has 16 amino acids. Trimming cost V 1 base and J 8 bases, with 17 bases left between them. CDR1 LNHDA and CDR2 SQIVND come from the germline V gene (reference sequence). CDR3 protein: CASSIGGGSWLEKLFF. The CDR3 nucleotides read TGTGCCAGTAGTATAGGAGGCGGGAGTTGGCTCGAAAAACTGTTTTTT.

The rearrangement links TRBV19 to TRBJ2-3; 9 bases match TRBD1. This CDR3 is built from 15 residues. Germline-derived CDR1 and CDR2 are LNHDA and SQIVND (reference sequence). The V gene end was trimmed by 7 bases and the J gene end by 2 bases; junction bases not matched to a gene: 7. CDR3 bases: TGTGCCAGTACGGTAGGACAGGGGTTCACAGATACGCAGTATTTT. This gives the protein CASTVGQGFTDTQYF.

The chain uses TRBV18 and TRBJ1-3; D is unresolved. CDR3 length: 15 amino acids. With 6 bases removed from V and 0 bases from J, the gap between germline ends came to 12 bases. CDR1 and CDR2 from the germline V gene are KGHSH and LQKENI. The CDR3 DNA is TGTGCCAGCTCTCCGGACCGTTCCTCTGGAAACACCATATATTTT. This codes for CASSPDRSSGNTIYF.

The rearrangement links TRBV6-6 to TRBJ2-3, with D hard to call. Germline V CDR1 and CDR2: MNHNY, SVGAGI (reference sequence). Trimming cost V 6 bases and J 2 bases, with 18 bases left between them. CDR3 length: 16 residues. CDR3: CASRAQTNRDTDTQYF. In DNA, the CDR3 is TGTGCCAGCAGAGCCCAGACGAATAGAGACACAGATACGCAGTATTTT.

The CDR3 loop is CASSAPGGNEQFF. CDR3 nucleotides: TGTGCCAGCAGCGCGCCCGGGGGCAATGAGCAGTTCTTC. The rearrangement joins TRBV9 to TRBJ2-1; D possibly corresponds to TRBD2 (6 bases). The CDR3 extends over 13 amino acids. The germline gives CDR1 SGDLS, CDR2 YYNGEE. V was shortened by 3 bases and J by 6 bases, with 10 bases between the two germline ends.

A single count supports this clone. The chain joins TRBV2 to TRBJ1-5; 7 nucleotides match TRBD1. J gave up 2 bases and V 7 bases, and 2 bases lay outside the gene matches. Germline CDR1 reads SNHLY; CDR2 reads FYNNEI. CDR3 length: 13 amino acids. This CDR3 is CASNGQGNQPQHF. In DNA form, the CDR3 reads TGTGCCAGCAACGGACAGGGCAATCAGCCCCAGCATTTT.